What follows are 4 T cell receptor beta chains derived from one specimen sequenced in a study of PD-1 blockade in classical Hodgkin lymphoma. All patients experienced relapse after autologous stem cell transplantation, and brentuximab vedotin exposure was variable. Clones were sequenced by immunoSEQ multiplex PCR, and TCRdb holds only the in-frame ones, with some missing. The sample lists more than 140,000 clones, 78% occurring once. The sequences come from peripheral blood mononuclear cells (PBMCs), collected before the second cycle of nivolumab. Receptors were obtained from a human donor with classical Hodgkin lymphoma.

V is TRBV27 and J is TRBJ1-6; 10 positions match TRBD1. Per germline, CDR1 MNHEY and CDR2 SMNVEV (reference sequence). The CDR3 runs 14 residues. Unmatched junction bases numbered 3, after V lost 5 bases and J lost 8 bases. CDR3: CASSAGQGDSPLHF. CDR3 nucleotides: TGTGCCAGCAGTGCTGGACAGGGGGATTCACCCCTCCACTTT.

This chain uses TRBV28 with TRBJ2-3, with D possibly being TRBD2 (6 bases). The CDR3 loop spans 15 amino acids. Trimming pared 8 bases from V and 7 bases from J, leaving 22 bases between. Germline values: CDR1 MDHEN, CDR2 SYDVKM. The CDR3 region has the DNA TGTGCCAGCTCGAACTCAGGGACTGAGGTTTATACGCAGTATTTT. Its protein is CASSNSGTEVYTQYF.

The rearrangement joins TRBV9 to TRBJ1-2; D possibly corresponds to TRBD1 (6 bases). V dropped 2 bases and J dropped 7 bases, with 15 bases sitting between them. This CDR3 has 14 residues. From germline, CDR1 is SGDLS and CDR2 YYNGEE. CDR3 in amino acids: CASSVENRDFGYTF. DNA for the CDR3: TGTGCCAGCAGCGTTGAGAACAGGGATTTTGGCTACACCTTC.

This clone was observed many times. V gene TRBV6-6 combines with J gene TRBJ1-2; D gene uncertain. Germline CDR1 and CDR2: MNHNY and SVGAGI (reference sequence). V dropped 7 bases and J dropped 0 bases, with 3 bases sitting between them. This CDR3 spans 11 amino acids. The CDR3 DNA is TGTGCCAGCAAAGCTAACTATGGCTACACCTTC. Translated, it gives CASKANYGYTF.